This entry lists 10 T cell receptor beta chains sequenced from one sample in a study of T cell responses to AZD1222 COVID-19 vaccine. TCRdb keeps only in-frame clones here, not all; method: immunoSEQ multiplex PCR. Seen here are 95,000 to 150,000 clones, roughly 90% observed once, and the top ten hold roughly 3.9%. This material consisted of peripheral blood, taken on day 0 of AZD1222 vaccination. These receptors were taken from an adult in good health.

The J gene is TRBJ1-5, the V gene TRBV28; 7 bases align to TRBD1. This CDR3 is built from 16 residues. From germline, CDR1 is MDHEN and CDR2 SYDVKM. With V trimmed by 10 bases and J by 5 bases, 17 bases remained unmatched. Here the CDR3 DNA reads TGTGCCACCTTTCCCAGACAGGGAATTTTCGATCAGCCCCAGCATTTT. Amino acid sequence: CATFPRQGIFDQPQHF.

The chain recombines TRBV19 with TRBJ1-1, with unresolved D. Germline CDR1 reads LNHDA; CDR2 reads SQIVND (reference sequence). V gave up 8 bases and J gave up 7 bases, with 20 bases separating them. CDR3 length equals 14 residues. For the CDR3, the DNA is TGTGCCAGTCCCCATCAGTCGGGAGCTCTTGAAGCTTTCTTT. This translates into CASPHQSGALEAFF.

The V and J genes are TRBV6-2 or TRBV6-3 and TRBJ1-2, with 9 bases that match TRBD1. The CDR3 has 17 residues. V was pared by 0 bases and J by 8 bases, with 13 bases of the junction left unmatched. Per germline, CDR1 MNHEY and CDR2 SVGEGT. CDR3 bases: TGTGCCAGCAGTTACTCGATTCGCCTGGGGACAGGGAGCGGCTACACCTTC. Protein: CASSYSIRLGTGSGYTF.

The CDR3 is CATGGPGAEETQYF. The DNA of the CDR3 is TGTGCCACCGGGGGGCCGGGGGCCGAAGAGACCCAGTACTTC. The chain recombines TRBV10-3 with TRBJ2-5; D perhaps matches TRBD2 (7 bases). This CDR3 is built from 14 residues. From germline, CDR1 is ENHRY and CDR2 SYGVKD. V was trimmed by 10 bases and J by 3 bases, leaving 18 bases between them.

The chain carries TRBV4-2 and TRBJ2-2; 12 bases are a match to TRBD2. The CDR3 covers 17 residues. Germline V gene sequence: CDR1 LGHNA, CDR2 YNFKEQ. J gave up 4 bases and V 4 bases, and 7 bases lay outside the gene matches. DNA of the CDR3: TGTGCCAGCAGCCTTGCTAGCGGGGGGGCCCTCACCGGGGAGCTGTTTTTT. Protein product: CASSLASGGALTGELFF.

This clone was seen a handful of times. The chain combines TRBV14 with TRBJ1-6, with 7 positions matching TRBD1. CDR1 SGHDN and CDR2 FVKESK come from the germline V gene. V was pared by 4 bases and J by 6 bases, with 6 bases of the junction left unmatched. This CDR3 has 15 residues. The CDR3 DNA is TGTGCCAGCAGCCCCCGGGACAGCCTTAATTCACCCCTCCACTTT. Its translation: CASSPRDSLNSPLHF.

The chain couples TRBV3-1 (or the pseudogene TRBV3-2) to TRBJ2-3; D remains ambiguous. V was clipped by 4 bases and J by 1 base, with 15 bases between them. CDR3 length: 16 residues. Germline-derived CDR1 and CDR2 are LGHDT and YNNKEL (reference sequence). In DNA, the CDR3 is TGTGCCAGCAGCCCTCTAGACCGCTGGGGCACAGATACGCAGTATTTT. It specifies CASSPLDRWGTDTQYF.

This chain uses TRBV6-5 with TRBJ2-1; no firm D call. There are 15 residues in the CDR3. V was shortened by 1 base and J by 0 bases, with 7 bases between the two germline ends. The germline V gene has CDR1 MNHEY and CDR2 SVGAGI. The DNA for the CDR3 is TGTGCCAGCAGTTACTTCCTGAGCTCCTACAATGAGCAGTTCTTC. Translation: CASSYFLSSYNEQFF.

The CDR3 sequence: CAWSRSRVLEQFF. The CDR3 coding sequence is TGTGCCTGGAGTCGTAGCAGGGTACTTGAGCAGTTCTTC. This chain connects TRBV30 to TRBJ2-1, with a tentative D call TRBD1 (5 bases). CDR3 length: 13 amino acids. Germline V CDR1 and CDR2: GTSNPN, SVGIG (reference sequence). Trimming shortened V by 2 bases and J by 9 bases, and 14 bases separated the two germline ends.

This chain joins TRBV7-6 and TRBJ2-7, with D perhaps TRBD1 (5 bases). The V gene lost 1 base and the J gene lost 0 bases, with 7 bases spanning the gap. The CDR3 totals 14 residues. Germline loops: CDR1 SGHVS, CDR2 FNYEAQ. CDR3: CASSLETGSYEQYF. Written as DNA, the CDR3 is TGTGCCAGCAGCTTAGAAACAGGCTCCTACGAGCAGTACTTC. The full variable domain, in which reference TRBV7-6 and TRBJ2-7 provide the parts outside the CDR3, is GAGVSQSPRYKVTKRGQDVALRCDPISGHVSLYWYRQALGQGPEFLTYFNYEAQQDKSGLPNDRFSAERPEGSISTLTIQRTEQRDSAMYRCASSLETGSYEQYFGPGTRLTVT.